The 22 T cell receptor beta chains below were found in one sample sequenced in a study of cytotoxic CD8 clonotypes in ibrutinib-treated CLL. TCRdb's table, derived via immunoSEQ multiplex PCR, lists solely in-frame clones and lacks some. The top ten hold around 21% of the sample, which has about 50,000 clones, 70% to 90% seen once. The input for sequencing was PBMCs, taken after 24 months of ibrutinib treatment. These receptors came from a human donor with chronic lymphocytic leukemia.

This clone was found once. J is TRBJ1-5 and V is TRBV19; TRBD1 agrees at 7 bases. CDR3 length equals 17 residues. CDR1 and CDR2 (germline): LNHDA, SQIVND (reference sequence). Germline trimming cut 2 bases from V and 1 base from J; bases unmatched to any gene: 8. CDR3 sequence (DNA): TGTGCCAGTAGTATATGGCAAGGAGGGGGCAGCAATCAGCCCCAGCATTTT. The encoded protein is CASSIWQGGGSNQPQHF.

The chain joins TRBV7-9 to TRBJ2-3, with D perhaps matching TRBD2 (6 bases). The CDR3 runs to 14 residues. V was trimmed by 7 bases and J by 4 bases, leaving 15 bases between them. Germline CDR1 reads SEHNR; CDR2 reads FQNEAQ (reference sequence). CDR3 sequence (DNA): TGTGCCAGCACCTGGCTGGGGGGACCAGATACGCAGTATTTT. Translation gives CASTWLGGPDTQYF. The full variable domain, completed using reference TRBV7-9 and TRBJ2-3, is DTGVSQNPRHKITKRGQNVTFRCDPISEHNRLYWYRQTLGQGPEFLTYFQNEAQLEKSRLLSDRFSAERPKGSFSTLEIQRTEQGDSAMYLCASTWLGGPDTQYFGPGTRLTVL.

This chain joins TRBV14 and TRBJ2-1; a possible D gene is TRBD2 (6 bases). The CDR3 is made up of 16 amino acids. Germline CDR1 and CDR2: SGHDN and FVKESK. The germline V and J ends were trimmed by 3 bases and 3 bases, with 15 bases remaining between them. As DNA, the CDR3 is TGTGCCAGCAGCCATTACCGGGACTCCATCTACAATGAGCAGTTCTTC. Its translation: CASSHYRDSIYNEQFF.

The gene calls are TRBV6-6 and TRBJ2-3; 9 bases are shared with TRBD2. Germline V gene data show CDR1 as MNHNY and CDR2 as SVGAGI (reference sequence). The CDR3 sequence is 16 residues long. With V trimmed by 6 bases and J by 8 bases, 15 bases remained unmatched. The CDR3 DNA is TGTGCCAGCAGGGACCCAGGGCGGGAGGGCTGGGGTACGCAGTATTTT. Translated, it gives CASRDPGREGWGTQYF.

This chain links TRBV7-2 with TRBJ2-7; 7 nucleotides agree with TRBD1. Trimming cost V 4 bases and J 2 bases; bases outside gene matches: 5. The germline CDR1 and CDR2 sequences are SGHTA and FQGNSA. There are 14 residues in the CDR3. The CDR3: CASSSRQGTYEQYF. The CDR3 coding sequence is TGTGCCAGCAGCTCCCGACAGGGAACCTACGAGCAGTACTTC.

The V and J genes are TRBV18 and TRBJ2-1; TRBD2 matches at 13 bases. This CDR3 contains 17 residues. After removal of 6 bases from V and 8 bases from J, the junction contained 13 bases not matched to a gene. Germline CDR1 reads KGHSH; CDR2 reads LQKENI. The CDR3 bases are TGTGCCAGCTCGCTCAGGACTAGCGGGAGAACTCGTTATGAGCAGTTCTTC. It is translated as CASSLRTSGRTRYEQFF.

V gene TRBV7-2 combines with J gene TRBJ2-5, with D tentatively TRBD1 or TRBD2 (5 bases each). CDR1 is SGHTA, CDR2 FQGNSA, per germline. The CDR3 spans 14 residues. The ends were cut back, 1 base at V and 2 bases at J, with 8 bases in the middle. Here the CDR3 reads CASSLGGIQETQYF. The CDR3 DNA sequence: TGTGCCAGCAGCTTAGGGGGGATACAAGAGACCCAGTACTTC.

The V gene is TRBV7-6, the J gene TRBJ2-7; TRBD1 aligns across 7 bases. This CDR3 has 14 amino acids. V lost 5 bases, J lost 1 base, and 5 bases stayed unmatched. CDR1 and CDR2 from the germline V gene are SGHVS and FNYEAQ. The CDR3 bases are TGTGCCAGCAGCAAGACAGGGACGTCCTACGAGCAGTACTTC. Its translation is CASSKTGTSYEQYF.

V is TRBV29-1 and J is TRBJ2-3; the D is unclear. Trimming stripped 4 bases from V and 6 bases from J, with 17 bases between. Germline values: CDR1 SQVTM, CDR2 ANQGSEA. The CDR3 contains 14 residues. Here the CDR3 reads CSVGPATRWDTQYF. The CDR3 nucleotides read TGCAGCGTTGGGCCGGCTACCAGGTGGGATACGCAGTATTTT.

V and J are TRBV19 and TRBJ2-1; D is perhaps TRBD1 (6 bases). The length of the CDR3 is 14 residues. V lost 5 bases and J 10 bases, leaving 18 bases between the germline ends. CDR1 LNHDA and CDR2 SQIVND come from the germline V gene (reference sequence). This CDR3 reads CASSFRDNLGEQFF. For the CDR3, the DNA is TGTGCCAGTAGTTTCCGGGACAACCTAGGGGAGCAGTTCTTC.

The rearrangement links TRBV15 to TRBJ2-3, with 8 bases that match TRBD1. The J segment lost 2 bases and the V segment lost 7 bases, leaving 14 bases of the junction unmatched. Germline values: CDR1 LNHNV, CDR2 YYDKDF (reference sequence). The CDR3 runs to 17 residues. DNA of the CDR3: TGTGCCACCAAGGCCGGGACAGGCACCCTATCCACAGATACGCAGTATTTT. Its protein product is CATKAGTGTLSTDTQYF.

The rearrangement links TRBV6-1 to TRBJ1-5; unclear D gene. This CDR3 has 15 residues. Germline values: CDR1 MNHNS, CDR2 SASEGT. With 6 bases removed from V and 4 bases from J, the gap between germline ends came to 16 bases. CDR3 nucleotide sequence: TGTGCCAGCAGAGTTGGCAGCGTCCTTAATCAGCCCCAGCATTTT. Its translation: CASRVGSVLNQPQHF.

CDR3 DNA sequence: TGTGCCAGCAGCTCTGGACTTAGGGCTGAAAAACTGTTTTTT. Protein: CASSSGLRAEKLFF. The chain employs TRBV9 and TRBJ1-4; D gene ambiguous. The CDR3 covers 14 residues. The germline CDR1 and CDR2 sequences are SGDLS and YYNGEE. V was shortened by 4 bases and J by 7 bases, with 14 bases between the two germline ends.

This chain uses TRBV9 with TRBJ2-7; D is unclear. There are 13 residues in the CDR3. CDR1 is SGDLS and CDR2 is YYNGEE in the germline V gene. V lost 0 bases to trimming and J lost 2 bases, with 6 bases between them. CDR3 amino acids: CASSVEGAYEQYF. The CDR3 region has the DNA TGTGCCAGCAGCGTAGAGGGCGCCTACGAGCAGTACTTC.

The CDR3 sequence: CASSSSQGAGETQYF. CDR3 nucleotides: TGTGCCAGCAGTTCCTCCCAGGGGGCAGGAGAGACCCAGTACTTC. The chain has TRBV27 and TRBJ2-5; 8 nucleotides agree with TRBD1. In germline, CDR1 is MNHEY, CDR2 SMNVEV (reference sequence). V was pared by 4 bases and J by 4 bases, with 8 bases of the junction left unmatched. The CDR3 sequence is 15 residues long.

This clone has only one observation. The genes are TRBV5-4 and TRBJ1-1, with D perhaps matching TRBD1 (5 bases). This CDR3 region has 15 residues. Germline CDR1 reads SGHNT; CDR2 reads YYREEE (reference sequence). The V end was cut by 4 bases, the J end by 4 bases, with 17 bases between. CDR3 nucleotides: TGTGCCAGCAGCCCGGGGGGGGTCCTGGGCACTGAAGCTTTCTTT. Translation: CASSPGGVLGTEAFF. Combining the CDR3 with reference TRBV5-4 and TRBJ1-1 gives the whole variable domain ETGVTQSPTHLIKTRGQQVTLRCSSQSGHNTVSWYQQALGQGPQFIFQYYREEENGRGNFPPRFSGLQFPNYSSELNVNALELDDSALYLCASSPGGVLGTEAFFGQGTRLTVV.

V is TRBV25-1 and J is TRBJ1-3, with a weak D call TRBD1 (5 bases). Between the trimmed V and J ends, which lost 7 bases and 2 bases, there was a span of 12 bases. The CDR3 extends over 14 amino acids. Germline loops: CDR1 MGHDK, CDR2 SYGVNS. The CDR3 is CASTAGGTGNTIYF. In DNA, the CDR3 is TGTGCCAGCACCGCCGGGGGGACTGGAAACACCATATATTTT.

This clone was counted only a few times. The rearrangement links TRBV19 to TRBJ1-4; no firm D call. Germline CDR1 reads LNHDA; CDR2 reads SQIVND (reference sequence). The CDR3 length is 13 residues. The germline V and J ends were trimmed by 8 bases and 8 bases, with 15 bases remaining between them. DNA for the CDR3: TGTGCCAGTTGCGCCGGTACGGGGGAAAAACTGTTTTTT. Translating it yields CASCAGTGEKLFF.

The V and J genes are TRBV5-1 and TRBJ2-7; 12 bases line up with TRBD2. Germline CDR1 SGHRS, CDR2 YFSETQ. The CDR3 totals 15 residues. Trimming cost V 2 bases and J 3 bases; bases outside gene matches: 3. This CDR3 is CASSFLAGGDYEQYF. CDR3 coding DNA: TGCGCCAGCAGCTTCCTAGCGGGAGGGGACTACGAGCAGTACTTC.

The V and J genes are TRBV15 and TRBJ2-4; D unresolved. The CDR3 length is 16 residues. Germline V lookup: CDR1 LNHNV, CDR2 YYDKDF (reference sequence). The V end was cut by 3 bases, the J end by 0 bases, with 12 bases between. The CDR3 bases are TGTGCCACCAGCAGTGGTCCAGGAAAAGCCAAAAACATTCAGTACTTC. Protein product: CATSSGPGKAKNIQYF.

This chain joins TRBV19 and TRBJ1-2, with D possibly TRBD1 on 5 matching bases. V was pared by 5 bases and J by 4 bases, with 23 bases between. The V gene's germline CDR1 is LNHDA and CDR2 SQIVND (reference sequence). This CDR3 comprises 17 residues. CDR3 in amino acids: CASSPQRALGVLYGYTF. Written as DNA, the CDR3 is TGTGCCAGTAGTCCCCAAAGAGCCCTGGGGGTTCTCTATGGCTACACCTTC.

Only a few counts were recorded for this clone. This chain connects TRBV7-6 to TRBJ2-2; the match to TRBD2 covers 10 bases. Germline loops: CDR1 SGHVS, CDR2 FNYEAQ. Trimming at V came to 3 bases and at J to 5 bases, leaving 6 bases not matched to a gene. The CDR3 totals 16 residues. The CDR3 coding sequence is TGTGCCAGCAGCTTGGGCACTAGCGGGACAACCGGGGAGCTGTTTTTT. Residues: CASSLGTSGTTGELFF.